This T cell receptor (beta chain) originates from a study of T cell repertoires in cytomegalovirus infection. A single record per CDR3 protein comes from TCRdb applying MiXCR to the reads. Among roughly 250,000 distinct CDR3 sequences listed, roughly 22% were seen once. In germline, CDR1 is LNHDA, CDR2 SQIVND (reference sequence). With 7 bases clipped from V and 6 bases from J, the junction kept 8 bases outside the gene matches. CDR3 size: 13 residues. This clonotype was seen ten or more times. This chain joins TRBV19 and TRBJ2-7, with 8 bases that match TRBD1. This clonotype originated in a human donor in good health (CMV status not recorded). Some clones in this sample may be carry-over from other donors' samples. Source material: CD8+ T cells from PBMCs. The chain's CDR3 is CASTSTGDGEQYF. As DNA, the CDR3 is TGTGCCAGTACCTCGACAGGGGACGGCGAGCAGTACTTC.